These 22 T cell receptor beta chains originate from one sample sequenced in a study of blood T cell repertoires in COVID-19. TCRdb keeps only in-frame clones here, not all; method: immunoSEQ multiplex PCR. The sample yields about 170,000 clones, around 90% seen once. Sequencing was performed on peripheral blood. These receptors all stem from a man in his late teens or twenties with COVID-19, enrolled during active disease.

Worth noting for this clone: The junction does not match germline at one end; this may be a read error. The chain couples TRBV7-7 to TRBJ2-1, with 8 bases that match TRBD2. The CDR3 sequence is 16 residues long. Germline values: CDR1 SSHAT, CDR2 FNYEAQ (reference sequence). The CDR3 DNA reads as TGTGCTAGCAGCTTAGGTACTAGCGGAATTTACAATGAGCAGTTCTTC. It yields the protein CASSLGTSGIYNEQFF. The full variable domain, with the rest looked up from reference TRBV7-7 and TRBJ2-1, is GAGVSQSPRYKVTKRGQDVTLRCDPISSHATLYWYQQALGQGPEFLTYFNYEAQPDKSGLPSDRFSAERPEGSISTLTIQRTEQRDSAMYRCASSLGTSGIYNEQFFGPGTRLTVL.

Worth noting for this clone: The same CDR3 can be traced to other DNA sequences in this sample. The chain couples TRBV4-1 to TRBJ2-7; TRBD1 matches 11 bases. Germline V gene data show CDR1 as MGHRA and CDR2 as YSYEKL. The CDR3 totals 15 residues. Trimming took 1 base from V and 4 from J; bases not matched to a gene: 3. The CDR3 region is CASSQAGTGGYEQYF. The CDR3 region has the DNA TGCGCCAGCAGCCAAGCCGGGACAGGGGGGTACGAGCAGTACTTC.

The chain links TRBV27 to TRBJ1-1; 7 nucleotides align to TRBD1. Unmatched junction bases numbered 11, after V lost 7 bases and J lost 6 bases. Germline loops: CDR1 MNHEY, CDR2 SMNVEV (reference sequence). CDR3 size: 14 residues. This chain's CDR3 is CASNTRTGRAEAFF. DNA for the CDR3: TGTGCCAGCAACACGAGGACAGGTCGGGCTGAAGCTTTCTTT.

The chain employs TRBV15 and TRBJ2-1; the match to TRBD1 covers 12 bases. CDR3 length equals 16 residues. V trimming: 1 base; J trimming: 6 bases; junction bases outside the gene matches: 4. Germline values: CDR1 LNHNV, CDR2 YYDKDF (reference sequence). DNA of the CDR3: TGTGCCACCAGCAGAGGAACGGGACAGGGGGCCAATGAGCAGTTCTTC. Translation gives CATSRGTGQGANEQFF.

The chain has TRBV11-2 and TRBJ2-7; D remains unclear. Deletions cut 5 bases from V and 3 bases from J, with 2 bases between. CDR3 size: 10 residues. Germline V gene data show CDR1 as SGHAT and CDR2 as FQNNGV. The CDR3 is CASSRYEQYF. The CDR3 nucleotides read TGTGCCAGCAGCCGCTACGAGCAGTACTTC.

V is TRBV6-5 and J is TRBJ1-2; TRBD1 agrees at 7 bases. J lost 4 bases, V lost 0 bases, and 5 bases had no gene match. CDR1 and CDR2 (germline): MNHEY, SVGAGI. The CDR3 totals 15 residues. CDR3 in DNA: TGTGCCAGCAGTTACTCGACAGGGATGGGCTATGGCTACACCTTC. This gives the protein CASSYSTGMGYGYTF.

The chain links TRBV5-5 to TRBJ2-1; 9 nucleotides agree with TRBD2. From germline, CDR1 is SGHKS and CDR2 YYEKEE (reference sequence). V gave up 1 base and J gave up 8 bases; unmatched junction bases: 4. The CDR3 consists of 14 residues. The CDR3: CASSLYSGSYEQFF. The CDR3 nucleotides are TGTGCCAGCAGCTTGTATAGCGGGAGCTATGAGCAGTTCTTC.

The chain's CDR3 is CASSKPTGAEQYF. The CDR3 region has the DNA TGTGCCAGCAGCAAACCGACAGGGGCCGAGCAGTACTTC. V gene TRBV7-9 combines with J gene TRBJ2-7; 8 nucleotides line up with TRBD1. With V trimmed by 5 bases and J by 6 bases, 6 bases remained unmatched. Germline CDR1 and CDR2: SEHNR and FQNEAQ (reference sequence). The CDR3 spans 13 residues.

V gene TRBV10-3 combines with J gene TRBJ2-5; 12 bases agree with TRBD2. The CDR3 totals 15 residues. After removal of 10 bases from V and 4 bases from J, the junction contained 10 bases not matched to a gene. Germline V gives CDR1 ENHRY, CDR2 SYGVKD. The CDR3 spells CATTSGSGSLETQYF. Here the CDR3 DNA reads TGTGCCACGACTAGCGGGAGTGGGAGCCTAGAGACCCAGTACTTC.

The sample holds one count of this clone. The chain links TRBV10-3 to TRBJ2-3; 11 bases map to TRBD2. The ends lost 2 bases at V and 4 bases at J; junction bases unmatched: 11. The length of the CDR3 is 18 residues. Germline-derived CDR1 and CDR2 are ENHRY and SYGVKD. In nucleotides, the CDR3 is TGTGCCATCAGTGAGCGCCCCATAGCGGGAGGGGGGGCAGATACGCAGTATTTT. Translating it yields CAISERPIAGGGADTQYF.

A few counts support this clone. This chain uses TRBV5-1 with TRBJ2-7, with D tentatively TRBD2 (5 bases). In germline, CDR1 is SGHRS, CDR2 YFSETQ. Trimming stripped 0 bases from V and 3 bases from J, with 10 bases between. The CDR3 runs 14 residues. CDR3 nucleotide sequence: TGCGCCAGCAGCTTGGCTAGCCTCAGCTACGAGCAGTACTTC. Its protein product is CASSLASLSYEQYF.

The chain combines TRBV13 with TRBJ2-3; TRBD1 is a possible D gene (5 bases). V was cut by 0 bases and J by 5 bases, with 9 bases left in between. Looked up from germline, CDR1 is PRHDT and CDR2 is FYEKMQ (reference sequence). The CDR3 spans 14 residues. The DNA of the CDR3 is TGTGCCAGCAGCTTAGGGGACAATTTAGATACGCAGTATTTT. It is translated as CASSLGDNLDTQYF.

This rearrangement joins TRBV19 to TRBJ1-2; TRBD1 agrees at 9 bases. This CDR3 has 16 residues. Germline trimming cut 5 bases from V and 4 bases from J; bases unmatched to any gene: 11. Germline loops: CDR1 LNHDA, CDR2 SQIVND (reference sequence). The CDR3 bases are TGTGCCAGTAGTGGAACACAGGGGGCGCTTGCCTATGGCTACACCTTC. Protein product: CASSGTQGALAYGYTF.

CDR3 residues: CASSSPGEPSYEQYF. DNA of the CDR3: TGTGCCAGCAGTTCGCCAGGGGAGCCCTCCTACGAGCAGTACTTC. The chain joins TRBV27 to TRBJ2-7, with D maybe TRBD1 (6 bases). Germline CDR1 MNHEY, CDR2 SMNVEV (reference sequence). V shed 4 bases and J shed 0 bases, with 13 bases lying between them. The CDR3 has 15 residues.

V and J are TRBV28 and TRBJ2-7; 9 bases match TRBD1. This CDR3 spans 16 amino acids. Germline-derived CDR1 and CDR2 are MDHEN and SYDVKM. The ends lost 5 bases at V and 3 bases at J; junction bases unmatched: 11. CDR3: CASSAPGTGRSYEQYF. The DNA of the CDR3 is TGTGCCAGCAGTGCCCCCGGGACAGGGCGCAGCTACGAGCAGTACTTC.

In DNA form, the CDR3 reads TGTGCCAGCTCCCCTAGCGGGAGTCAAGAGACCCAGTACTTC. Translated, it gives CASSPSGSQETQYF. The chain combines TRBV9 with TRBJ2-5; 10 nucleotides agree with TRBD2. There are 14 residues in the CDR3. The V gene's germline CDR1 is SGDLS and CDR2 YYNGEE. The J segment lost 2 bases and the V segment lost 7 bases, leaving 5 bases of the junction unmatched.

This clone was counted a single time. The chain employs TRBV6-2 or TRBV6-3 and TRBJ1-3; possibly TRBD1 for D (5 bases). Deletions cut 5 bases from V and 0 bases from J, with 20 bases between. The CDR3 has 18 amino acids. The germline V gene encodes CDR1 MNHEY and CDR2 SVGEGT. Here the CDR3 reads CASSKFRGTTPSGNTIYF. CDR3 bases: TGTGCCAGCAGTAAATTTCGCGGGACGACTCCCTCTGGAAACACCATATATTTT.

The genes are TRBV7-6 and TRBJ2-1, with 9 bases identical to TRBD2. The germline CDR1 and CDR2 sequences are SGHVS and FNYEAQ. V dropped 5 bases and J dropped 0; count of bases not matched to a gene: 5. This CDR3 comprises 16 residues. CDR3 sequence (DNA): TGTGCCAGCAGCACCGGACTAGCGTACTCCTACAATGAGCAGTTCTTC. Protein sequence: CASSTGLAYSYNEQFF.

This sequence joins TRBV4-3 and TRBJ2-1; 9 positions match TRBD1. V lost 0 bases to trimming and J lost 7 bases; unmatched junction nucleotides: 7. This CDR3 region has 16 residues. Germline V gene lookup returns CDR1 LGHNA and CDR2 YSLEER. CDR3 sequence: CASSQDRGQGRNEQFF. In DNA, the CDR3 is TGCGCCAGCAGCCAAGATAGGGGACAGGGTCGTAATGAGCAGTTCTTC.

The chain recombines TRBV24-1 with TRBJ1-1; D remains unclear. V shed 5 bases and J shed 1 base, with 4 bases lying between them. There are 12 residues in the CDR3. Germline assignment: CDR1 KGHDR and CDR2 SFDVKD. CDR3 nucleotide sequence: TGTGCCACCAGTGCGGGGAACACTGAAGCTTTCTTT. This gives the protein CATSAGNTEAFF.

The table lists this clone with a count of one. The rearrangement joins TRBV28 to TRBJ1-2, with D tentatively TRBD1 (6 bases). V was shortened by 3 bases and J by 2 bases, with 16 bases between the two germline ends. Germline CDR1 MDHEN, CDR2 SYDVKM. This CDR3 has 16 residues. The CDR3 bases are TGTGCCAGCAGTTTTGAGCGCTGGACAGACAACTATGGCTACACCTTC. Amino acids: CASSFERWTDNYGYTF.

The rearrangement joins TRBV24-1 to TRBJ1-1; 10 bases match TRBD1. V lost 2 bases and J lost 0; bases outside the gene matches: 8. CDR3 length equals 18 residues. The germline CDR1 and CDR2 sequences are KGHDR and SFDVKD. CDR3 amino acids: CATSDSGTGEGMNTEAFF. The CDR3 DNA reads TGTGCCACCAGTGATTCCGGGACAGGGGAGGGGATGAACACTGAAGCTTTCTTT.